The clone carrying this T cell receptor (beta chain) has a handful of counts. The study drew participants aged roughly 18 to 89 years from roughly 25 US areas. TCRdb keeps only in-frame clones here, not all; method: immunoSEQ multiplex PCR. The table has 150,000 or so clones, 81% seen once; the top ten hold around 5.3%. The sample belongs to a study of blood T cell repertoires in COVID-19. Background on the study: Sources were T cells, B-cell-depleted T cells, or PBMCs; the material itself was cDNA or gDNA.

The junction had 19 bases not matched to a gene; V was cut back by 8 bases and J by 14 bases. Germline V gene data show CDR1 as GTSNPN and CDR2 as SVGIG (reference sequence). This CDR3 has 13 residues. The clonotype comes from a woman aged 40 to 50 with acute COVID-19. Sequencing input: PBMCs or T cells enriched from blood (not recorded which). This rearrangement joins TRBV30 to TRBJ1-1; 8 positions match TRBD1. The CDR3 sequence: CALSRDRPSSWFF. DNA of the CDR3: TGTGCCCTGTCACGGGACAGGCCCTCTTCGTGGTTCTTT.